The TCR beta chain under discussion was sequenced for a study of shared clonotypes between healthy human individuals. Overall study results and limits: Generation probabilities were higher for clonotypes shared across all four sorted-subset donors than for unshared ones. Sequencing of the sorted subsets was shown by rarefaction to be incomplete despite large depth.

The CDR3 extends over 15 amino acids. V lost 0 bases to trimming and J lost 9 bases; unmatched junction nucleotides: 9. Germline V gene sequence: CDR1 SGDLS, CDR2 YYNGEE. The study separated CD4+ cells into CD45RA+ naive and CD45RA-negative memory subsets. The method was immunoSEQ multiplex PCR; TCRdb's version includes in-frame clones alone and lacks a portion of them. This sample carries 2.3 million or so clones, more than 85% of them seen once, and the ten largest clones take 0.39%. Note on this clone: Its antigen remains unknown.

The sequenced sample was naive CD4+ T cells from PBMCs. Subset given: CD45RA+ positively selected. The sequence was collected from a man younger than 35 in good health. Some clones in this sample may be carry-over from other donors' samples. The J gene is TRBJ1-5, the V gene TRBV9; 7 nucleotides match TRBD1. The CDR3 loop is CASSVAPGGRGPQHF. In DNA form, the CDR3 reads TGTGCCAGCAGCGTAGCTCCAGGGGGAAGGGGGCCCCAGCATTTT.